This section outlines one T cell receptor (beta chain) sequence together with its context. The sample is drawn from a study of blood T cell repertoires in COVID-19. Study information: Italy, Spain and the United States were the sources of the convalescent and acute COVID-19 samples. PBMCs, B-cell-depleted T cells, or T cells provided the cDNA or gDNA that made up the material.

As originally analysed: Reference gene primer amplification gave nucleated cell count estimates. Using immunoSEQ multiplex PCR, the repertoire was profiled, and TCRdb retains in-frame clones only, with some absent. The V and J calls and clone size come from that table; D and trimming were worked out from the DNA. The sample lists 200,000 to 300,000 clones; around 87% were seen once. With 2 bases clipped from V and 6 bases from J, the junction kept 8 bases outside the gene matches. CDR1 and CDR2 from the germline V gene are LNHNV and YYDKDF (reference sequence). This CDR3 comprises 15 residues. This clonotype was obtained from a woman between 55 and 75 years old with COVID-19, enrolled during active disease. The specimen was peripheral blood. The rearrangement links TRBV15 to TRBJ2-7; 9 bases fit TRBD2. CDR3 amino acids: CATSRRAGLASEQYF. The CDR3 bases are TGTGCCACCAGCAGACGGGCCGGACTAGCGAGCGAGCAGTACTTC.